The next 14 T cell receptor beta chains were all read from a single sample in a study of blood T cell repertoires in COVID-19. Profiled with immunoSEQ multiplex PCR; TCRdb holds only in-frame clones, not every one. The sample records roughly 120,000 clones, 75% to 90% being singletons. Material for sequencing was peripheral blood. Receptors were obtained from a woman aged 70-85 years with acute or convalescent COVID-19.

V is TRBV2 and J is TRBJ1-4; TRBD1 aligns across 7 bases. The CDR3 runs 14 residues. From germline, CDR1 is SNHLY and CDR2 FYNNEI. The ends lost 4 bases at V and 4 bases at J; junction bases unmatched: 3. CDR3 in DNA: TGTGCCAGCAGTGGGGGACAGTTTAATGAAAAACTGTTTTTT. Its protein product is CASSGGQFNEKLFF.

V usage is TRBV10-3 and J usage is TRBJ2-7, with 11 nucleotides matching TRBD2. The V and J ends lost 10 bases and 3 bases, in that order; junction bases with no gene match: 8. The CDR3 is made up of 14 amino acids. Germline V gene lookup returns CDR1 ENHRY and CDR2 SYGVKD. CDR3 sequence: CATLSGRANYEQYF. CDR3 in DNA: TGTGCCACCCTTAGCGGGAGGGCCAACTACGAGCAGTACTTC.

The CDR3 bases are TGTGCCAGCAGCGCTGTGGAGAATGAAAAACTGTTTTTT. It yields the protein CASSAVENEKLFF. This rearrangement joins TRBV12-3 or TRBV12-4 to TRBJ1-4, with no clear D. The CDR3 has 13 residues. V lost 6 bases and J lost 5, with 10 bases in between.

Only a few counts were recorded for this clone. The chain recombines TRBV9 with TRBJ1-3, with D possibly being TRBD1 (5 bases). The V gene's germline CDR1 is SGDLS and CDR2 YYNGEE. Trimming shortened V by 5 bases and J by 3 bases, and 18 bases separated the two germline ends. The CDR3 spans 16 residues. The CDR3 sequence is CASSPRAGSGGNTIYF. CDR3 sequence (DNA): TGTGCCAGCAGTCCACGGGCAGGGTCGGGTGGAAACACCATATATTTT.

This chain connects TRBV28 to TRBJ1-2; TRBD1 matches at 8 bases. This CDR3 is 14 amino acids long. V gave up 6 bases and J gave up 8 bases; unmatched junction bases: 11. In germline, CDR1 is MDHEN, CDR2 SYDVKM. CDR3 in DNA: TGTGCCAGCAGACCCCCAGGGGGCGCGGGGGGCTACACCTTC. Protein sequence: CASRPPGGAGGYTF.

V is TRBV19 and J is TRBJ1-1; D gene ambiguous. Germline V gives CDR1 LNHDA, CDR2 SQIVND (reference sequence). CDR3 length: 14 amino acids. V gave up 1 base and J gave up 0 bases, with 6 bases separating them. CDR3 in DNA: TGTGCCAGTAGTATAGGTCCAGTGAACACTGAAGCTTTCTTT. This translates into CASSIGPVNTEAFF.

This clone occurred once. V gene TRBV9 combines with J gene TRBJ1-1, with TRBD1 as a possible D gene (5 bases). Germline CDR1 reads SGDLS; CDR2 reads YYNGEE. CDR3 size: 15 residues. V shed 3 bases and J shed 3 bases, with 15 bases lying between them. The CDR3 nucleotides read TGTGCCAGCAGCGCCTTGCCTGGAGGGGACACTGAAGCTTTCTTT. Residues: CASSALPGGDTEAFF.

This sequence joins TRBV7-2 and TRBJ1-4; TRBD1 matches at 9 bases. V dropped 5 bases and J dropped 6; count of bases not matched to a gene: 4. Germline lookup yields CDR1 SGHTA and CDR2 FQGNSA. This CDR3 comprises 14 residues. CDR3 DNA: TGTGCCAGCAGCCTGGACAGGGGCGATGAAAAACTGTTTTTT. Amino acid sequence: CASSLDRGDEKLFF. The full variable domain, with the rest looked up from reference TRBV7-2 and TRBJ1-4, is GAGVSQSPSNKVTEKGKDVELRCDPISGHTALYWYRQSLGQGLEFLIYFQGNSAPDKSGLPSDRFSAERTGGSVSTLTIQRTQQEDSAVYLCASSLDRGDEKLFFGSGTQLSVL.

The rearrangement uses TRBV9 and TRBJ2-5, with 13 bases matching TRBD2. The CDR3 totals 18 residues. Germline V gene sequence: CDR1 SGDLS, CDR2 YYNGEE. V lost 5 bases and J lost 1; bases outside the gene matches: 11. The CDR3 is CASSPPQRTSGGQETQYF. Written as DNA, the CDR3 is TGTGCCAGCAGTCCCCCCCAGAGGACTAGCGGGGGCCAAGAGACCCAGTACTTC.

The chain recombines TRBV5-1 with TRBJ2-2; D perhaps matches TRBD1 (6 bases). Germline lookup yields CDR1 SGHRS and CDR2 YFSETQ. The V end was cut by 0 bases, the J end by 4 bases, with 10 bases between. The CDR3 consists of 15 residues. CDR3 region: CASSLGTVRTGELFF. The CDR3 nucleotides are TGCGCCAGCAGCTTGGGGACAGTTCGCACCGGGGAGCTGTTTTTT.

The V call is TRBV3-1 (or the pseudogene TRBV3-2), the J call TRBJ2-1; 11 nucleotides agree with TRBD2. The germline gives CDR1 LGHDT, CDR2 YNNKEL (reference sequence). This CDR3 comprises 14 residues. The ends lost 4 bases at V and 4 bases at J; junction bases unmatched: 0. CDR3 nucleotides: TGTGCCAGCAGCCCTAGCGGGGGGTACAATGAGCAGTTCTTC. Translated, it gives CASSPSGGYNEQFF.

The rearrangement uses TRBV28 and TRBJ2-7, with a weak D call TRBD2 (6 bases). This CDR3 has 14 amino acids. Looked up from germline, CDR1 is MDHEN and CDR2 is SYDVKM. Trimming took off 2 bases at V and 7 bases at J, with 15 bases between the two ends. The CDR3 bases are TGTGCCAGCAGTTTAGGAGGCGGGATTGGGGAGCAGTACTTC. Its translation: CASSLGGGIGEQYF.

This clone was recorded only once. This chain connects TRBV5-1 to TRBJ2-1; weak D call: TRBD1 (6 bases). CDR1 and CDR2 (germline): SGHRS, YFSETQ. V was pared by 0 bases and J by 8 bases, with 15 bases between. CDR3 length: 15 amino acids. The CDR3 region has the DNA TGCGCCAGCAGCTTGGAGCAGGGGTGGATCGATGAGCAGTTCTTC. Its protein is CASSLEQGWIDEQFF.

V gene TRBV9 combines with J gene TRBJ2-1; D possibly corresponds to TRBD2 (6 bases). Germline CDR1 and CDR2: SGDLS and YYNGEE. The length of the CDR3 is 16 residues. The V end lost 0 bases, the J end lost 4 bases, and 14 bases lay between the germline ends. This CDR3 is CASSVVVGGPYNEQFF. The CDR3 coding sequence is TGTGCCAGCAGCGTAGTGGTGGGAGGCCCTTACAATGAGCAGTTCTTC.